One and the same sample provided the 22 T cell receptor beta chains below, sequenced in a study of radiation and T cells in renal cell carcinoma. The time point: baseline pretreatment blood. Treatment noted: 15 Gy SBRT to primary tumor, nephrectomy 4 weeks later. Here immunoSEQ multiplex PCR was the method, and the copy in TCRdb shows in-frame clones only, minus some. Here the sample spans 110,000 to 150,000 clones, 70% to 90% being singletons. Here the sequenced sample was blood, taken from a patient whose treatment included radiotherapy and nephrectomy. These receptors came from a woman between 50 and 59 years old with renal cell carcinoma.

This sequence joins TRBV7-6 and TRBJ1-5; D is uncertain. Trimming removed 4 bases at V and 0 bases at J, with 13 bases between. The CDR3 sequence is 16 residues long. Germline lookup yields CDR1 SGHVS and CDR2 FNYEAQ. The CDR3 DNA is TGTGCCAGCAGCTGCCGTCGGCGGGGTAGCAATCAGCCCCAGCATTTT. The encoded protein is CASSCRRRGSNQPQHF. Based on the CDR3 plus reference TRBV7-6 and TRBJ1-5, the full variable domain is GAGVSQSPRYKVTKRGQDVALRCDPISGHVSLYWYRQALGQGPEFLTYFNYEAQQDKSGLPNDRFSAERPEGSISTLTIQRTEQRDSAMYRCASSCRRRGSNQPQHFGDGTRLSIL.

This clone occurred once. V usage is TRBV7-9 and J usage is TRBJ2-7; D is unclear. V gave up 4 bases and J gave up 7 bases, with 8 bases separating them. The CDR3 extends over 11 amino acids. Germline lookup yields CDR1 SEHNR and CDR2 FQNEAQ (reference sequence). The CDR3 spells CASSSQGEQYF. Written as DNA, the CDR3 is TGTGCCAGCAGCTCCCAAGGTGAGCAGTACTTC.

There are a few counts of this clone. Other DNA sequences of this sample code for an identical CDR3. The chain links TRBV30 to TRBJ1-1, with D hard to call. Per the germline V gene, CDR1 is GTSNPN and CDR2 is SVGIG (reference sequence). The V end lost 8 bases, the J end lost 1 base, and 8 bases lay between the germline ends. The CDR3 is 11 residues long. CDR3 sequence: CAGERNTEAFF. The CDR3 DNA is TGTGCCGGGGAGAGGAACACTGAAGCTTTCTTT.

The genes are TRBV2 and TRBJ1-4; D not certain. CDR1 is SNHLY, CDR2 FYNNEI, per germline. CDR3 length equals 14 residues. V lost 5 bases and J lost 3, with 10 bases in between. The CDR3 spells CASSLGLANEKLFF. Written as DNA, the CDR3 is TGTGCCAGCAGTTTGGGGTTAGCTAATGAAAAACTGTTTTTT.

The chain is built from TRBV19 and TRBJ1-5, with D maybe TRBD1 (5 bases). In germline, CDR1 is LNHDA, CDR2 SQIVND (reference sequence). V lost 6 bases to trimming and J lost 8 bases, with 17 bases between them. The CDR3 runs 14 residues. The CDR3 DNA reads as TGTGCCAGTAGGGGACGGGGAGAAGGAGAGCCCCAGCATTTT. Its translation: CASRGRGEGEPQHF.

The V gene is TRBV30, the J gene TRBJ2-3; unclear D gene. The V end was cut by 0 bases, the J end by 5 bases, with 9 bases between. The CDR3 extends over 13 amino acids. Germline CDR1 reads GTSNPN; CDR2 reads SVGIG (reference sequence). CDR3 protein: CAWSVLILDTQYF. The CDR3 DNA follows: TGTGCCTGGAGTGTTCTGATTCTAGATACGCAGTATTTT.

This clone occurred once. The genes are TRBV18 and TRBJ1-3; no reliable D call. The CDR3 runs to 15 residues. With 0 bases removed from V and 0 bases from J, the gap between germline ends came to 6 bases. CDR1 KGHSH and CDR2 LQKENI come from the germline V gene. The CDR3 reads CASSPPRFSGNTIYF. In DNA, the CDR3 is TGTGCCAGCTCACCACCACGGTTCTCTGGAAACACCATATATTTT.

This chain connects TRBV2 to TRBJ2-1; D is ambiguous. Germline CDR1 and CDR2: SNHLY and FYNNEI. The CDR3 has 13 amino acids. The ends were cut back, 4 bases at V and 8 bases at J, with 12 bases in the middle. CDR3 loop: CASSVDQIHEQFF. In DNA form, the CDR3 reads TGTGCCAGCAGTGTGGACCAGATTCATGAGCAGTTCTTC. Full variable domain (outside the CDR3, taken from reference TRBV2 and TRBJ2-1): EPEVTQTPSHQVTQMGQEVILRCVPISNHLYFYWYRQILGQKVEFLVSFYNNEISEKSEIFDDQFSVERPDGSNFTLKIRSTKLEDSAMYFCASSVDQIHEQFFGPGTRLTVL.

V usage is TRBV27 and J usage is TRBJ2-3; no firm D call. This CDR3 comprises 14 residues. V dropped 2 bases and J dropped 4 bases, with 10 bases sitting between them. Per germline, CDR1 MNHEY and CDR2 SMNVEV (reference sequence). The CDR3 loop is CASSLTWLADTQYF. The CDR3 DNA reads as TGTGCCAGCAGTTTAACGTGGCTGGCAGATACGCAGTATTTT.

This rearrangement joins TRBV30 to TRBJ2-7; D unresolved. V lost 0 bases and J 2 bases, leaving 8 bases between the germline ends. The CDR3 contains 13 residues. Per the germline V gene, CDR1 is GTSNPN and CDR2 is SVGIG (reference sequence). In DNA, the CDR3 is TGTGCCTGGAGTGTTCCCTTCCCCTACGAGCAGTACTTC. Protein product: CAWSVPFPYEQYF.

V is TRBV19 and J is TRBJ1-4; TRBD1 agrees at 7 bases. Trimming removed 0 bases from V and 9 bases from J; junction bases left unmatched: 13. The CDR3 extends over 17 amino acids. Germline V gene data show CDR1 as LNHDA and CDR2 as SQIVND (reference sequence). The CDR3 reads CASSIDRDSPVGQKLFF. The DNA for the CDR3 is TGTGCCAGTAGTATAGATCGGGACAGCCCCGTCGGGCAAAAACTGTTTTTT.

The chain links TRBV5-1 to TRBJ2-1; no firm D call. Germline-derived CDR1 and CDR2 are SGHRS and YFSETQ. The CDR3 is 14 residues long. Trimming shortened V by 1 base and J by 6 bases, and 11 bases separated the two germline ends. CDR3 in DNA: TGCGCCAGCAGCTTGCTTGGGGTTTCCAATGAGCAGTTCTTC. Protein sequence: CASSLLGVSNEQFF.

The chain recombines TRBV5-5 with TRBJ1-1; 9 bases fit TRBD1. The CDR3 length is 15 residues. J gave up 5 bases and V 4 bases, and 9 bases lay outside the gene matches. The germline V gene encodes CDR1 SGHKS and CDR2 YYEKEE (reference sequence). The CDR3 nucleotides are TGTGCCAGCAGCGGGACAGGGATAATGGGAACTGAAGCTTTCTTT. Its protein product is CASSGTGIMGTEAFF.

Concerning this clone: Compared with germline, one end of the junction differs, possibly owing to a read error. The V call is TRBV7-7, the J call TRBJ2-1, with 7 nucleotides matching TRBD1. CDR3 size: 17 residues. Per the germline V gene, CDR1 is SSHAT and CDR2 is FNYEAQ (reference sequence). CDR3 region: CASSLDSGTVDYNEQFF. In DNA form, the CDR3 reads TGTGCTAGCAGCTTAGATTCGGGGACAGTTGATTACAATGAGCAGTTCTTC. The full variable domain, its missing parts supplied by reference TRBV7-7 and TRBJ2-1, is GAGVSQSPRYKVTKRGQDVTLRCDPISSHATLYWYQQALGQGPEFLTYFNYEAQPDKSGLPSDRFSAERPEGSISTLTIQRTEQRDSAMYRCASSLDSGTVDYNEQFFGPGTRLTVL.

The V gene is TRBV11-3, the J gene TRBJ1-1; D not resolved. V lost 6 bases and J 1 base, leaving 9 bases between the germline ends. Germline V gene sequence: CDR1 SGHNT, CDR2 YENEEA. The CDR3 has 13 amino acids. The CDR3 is CASSYQENTEAFF. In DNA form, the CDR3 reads TGTGCCAGCAGTTATCAGGAGAACACTGAAGCTTTCTTT.

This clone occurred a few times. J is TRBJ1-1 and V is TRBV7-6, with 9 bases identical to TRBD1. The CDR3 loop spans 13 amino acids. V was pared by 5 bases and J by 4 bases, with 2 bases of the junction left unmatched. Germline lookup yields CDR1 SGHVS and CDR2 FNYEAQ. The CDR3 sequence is CASSGQGFTEAFF. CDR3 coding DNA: TGTGCCAGCAGCGGACAGGGGTTCACTGAAGCTTTCTTT.

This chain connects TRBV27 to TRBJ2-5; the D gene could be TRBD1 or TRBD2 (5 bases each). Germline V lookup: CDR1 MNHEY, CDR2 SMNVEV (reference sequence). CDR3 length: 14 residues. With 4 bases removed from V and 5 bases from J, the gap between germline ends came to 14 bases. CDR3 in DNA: TGTGCCAGCAGTTCGGCGGGTTGGGGGGAGACCCAGTACTTC. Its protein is CASSSAGWGETQYF.

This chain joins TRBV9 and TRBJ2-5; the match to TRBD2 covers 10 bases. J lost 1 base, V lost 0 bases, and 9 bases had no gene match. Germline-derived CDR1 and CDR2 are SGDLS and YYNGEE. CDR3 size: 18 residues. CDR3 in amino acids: CASSVALGSGGFQETQYF. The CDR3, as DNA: TGTGCCAGCAGCGTAGCTCTGGGTAGCGGGGGGTTCCAAGAGACCCAGTACTTC.

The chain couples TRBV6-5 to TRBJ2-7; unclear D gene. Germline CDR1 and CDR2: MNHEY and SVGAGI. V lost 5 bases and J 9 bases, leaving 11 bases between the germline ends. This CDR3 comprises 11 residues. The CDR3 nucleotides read TGTGCCAGCAGTGACACCAGAGTGCAGTACTTC. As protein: CASSDTRVQYF.

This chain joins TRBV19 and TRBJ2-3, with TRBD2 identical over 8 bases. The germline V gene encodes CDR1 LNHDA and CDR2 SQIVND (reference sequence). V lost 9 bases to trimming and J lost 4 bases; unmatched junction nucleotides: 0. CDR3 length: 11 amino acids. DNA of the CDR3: TGTGCCAGCGGGGGGGCAGATACGCAGTATTTT. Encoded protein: CASGGADTQYF.

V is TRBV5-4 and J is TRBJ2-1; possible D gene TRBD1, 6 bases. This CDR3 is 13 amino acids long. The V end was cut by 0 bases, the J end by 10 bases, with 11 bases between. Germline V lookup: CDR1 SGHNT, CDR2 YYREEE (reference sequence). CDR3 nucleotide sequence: TGTGCCAGCAGCTTGGACTTCGACAGGGAGCAGTTCTTC. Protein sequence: CASSLDFDREQFF.

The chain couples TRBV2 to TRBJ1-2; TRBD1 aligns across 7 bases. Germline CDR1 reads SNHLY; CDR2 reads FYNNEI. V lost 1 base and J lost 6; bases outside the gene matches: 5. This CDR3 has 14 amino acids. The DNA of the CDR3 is TGTGCCAGCAGTGAAGGAACAGGGGCCCATGGCTACACCTTC. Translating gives CASSEGTGAHGYTF.